The 2 T cell receptor beta chains below all came from one sample that was sequenced in a study of CD8 T cells in ankylosing spondylitis. Their antigens are not known. Regarding the study as a whole: One TCR beta motif, made up of eight or nine highly homologous variants, appeared characteristic of ankylosing spondylitis blood.

Each CDR3 protein is one row after TCRdb ran MiXCR on the 5' RACE reads. The repertoire holds about 750,000 distinct CDR3 sequences, with around 17% as singletons. The sample comprised blood, either unsorted or a sorted T cell fraction (not recorded which). These receptors were obtained from a male donor with ankylosing spondylitis.

The chain joins TRBV12-3 or TRBV12-4 to TRBJ1-2; weak D call: TRBD1 (6 bases). Trimming removed 4 bases at V and 4 bases at J, with 16 bases between. CDR3 length equals 15 residues. CDR3 DNA: TGTGCCAGCAGTTACCTCCCCGGGACAACCTATGGCTACACCTTC. Translated, it gives CASSYLPGTTYGYTF.

The V call is TRBV7-2, the J call TRBJ2-7; either TRBD1 or TRBD2 may fit D (5 bases each). The V gene lost 5 bases and the J gene lost 0 bases, with 11 bases spanning the gap. The CDR3 length is 14 residues. Germline CDR1 and CDR2: SGHTA and FQGNSA. The CDR3 spells CASSRDLFSYEQYF. CDR3 DNA: TGTGCCAGCAGCCGGGACCTGTTCTCCTACGAGCAGTACTTC.